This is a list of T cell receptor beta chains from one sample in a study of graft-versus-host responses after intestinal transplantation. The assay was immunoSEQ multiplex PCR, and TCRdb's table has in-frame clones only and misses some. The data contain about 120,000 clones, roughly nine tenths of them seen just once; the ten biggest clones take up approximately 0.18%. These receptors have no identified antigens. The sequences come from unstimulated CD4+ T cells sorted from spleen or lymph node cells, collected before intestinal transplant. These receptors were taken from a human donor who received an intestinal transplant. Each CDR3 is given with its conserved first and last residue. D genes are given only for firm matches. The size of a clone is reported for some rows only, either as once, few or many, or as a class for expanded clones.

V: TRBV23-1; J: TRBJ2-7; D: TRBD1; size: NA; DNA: TGCGCCAGCAAAAGTAACTCCGGGACAGGCTACGAGCAGTACTTC; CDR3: CASKSNSGTGYEQYF
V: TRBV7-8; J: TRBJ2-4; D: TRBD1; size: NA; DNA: TGTGCCAGCAGCTCCACCGGGACAGGGCCCTTAGGAAACATTCAGTACTTC; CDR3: CASSSTGTGPLGNIQYF
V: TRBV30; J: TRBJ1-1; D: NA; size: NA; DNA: TGTGCCGGGACCGACGGGTACACTGAAGCTTTCTTT; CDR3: CAGTDGYTEAFF
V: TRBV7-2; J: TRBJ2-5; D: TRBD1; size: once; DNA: TGTGCCAGCAGCCCAAGGGGGACAGTAACAAAGGAGACCCAGTACTTC; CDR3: CASSPRGTVTKETQYF
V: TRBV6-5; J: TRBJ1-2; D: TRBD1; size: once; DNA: TGTGCCAGCAGTTACTCGAACAGGGGGTATGGCTACACCTTC; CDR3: CASSYSNRGYGYTF
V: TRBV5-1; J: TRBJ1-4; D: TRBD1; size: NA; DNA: TGCGCCAGCAGCCACCGAGAGACAGGGGGAGGCGAAAAACTGTTTTTT; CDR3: CASSHRETGGGEKLFF
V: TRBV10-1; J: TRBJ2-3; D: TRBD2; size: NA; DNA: TGCGCCAGCAGTGAGCGACTAGCGGGGAGGGATACGCAGTATTTT; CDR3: CASSERLAGRDTQYF
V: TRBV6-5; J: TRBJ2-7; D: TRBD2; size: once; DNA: TGTGCCAGCAGCAACGCCCTAGCGGGTCCCTACGAGCAGTACTTC; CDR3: CASSNALAGPYEQYF
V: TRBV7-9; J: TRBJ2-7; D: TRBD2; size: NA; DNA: TGTGCCAGCAGTTTTCCGGGACTAGCGGGCGAGCAGTACTTC; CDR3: CASSFPGLAGEQYF
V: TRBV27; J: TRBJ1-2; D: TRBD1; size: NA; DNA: TGTGCCAGCAGTGGGGGACAGGGGGCGCTTTCAGTCTATGGCTACACCTTC; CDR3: CASSGGQGALSVYGYTF